A selection of T cell receptor beta chains follows, all from one sample in a study of response to subunit inactivated influenza vaccine. In TCRdb, the RT-PCR reads were re-called with MiXCR into one record per CDR3 protein. The sample comprises more than 600,000 distinct CDR3 sequences, about a fifth of which are singletons, and about 11% rests with the top ten. The sequencing here drew on PBMCs from blood, taken 4 to 6 days after vaccination. These receptors came from a man aged 45-60 years who received an inactivated influenza vaccine. CDR3s include the opening cysteine and the closing phenylalanine or tryptophan. The D gene is left open where the match is weak. Expanded clones get a size class; other rows say once, few or many, or leave the size out.

j_call v_call d_call clone_size cdr3_aa cdr3_nt
TRBJ1-2 TRBV5-1 NA few CASSLLIGAGDGYTF TGCGCCAGCAGCTTGCTTATCGGGGCAGGGGACGGCTACACCTTC
TRBJ2-1 TRBV7-2 TRBD2 NA CASRSTGGPYNEQFF TGTGCCAGCAGATCCACGGGAGGGCCCTACAATGAGCAGTTCTTC
TRBJ2-1 TRBV12-3/TRBV12-4 NA few CASGSWNEQFF TGTGCCAGCGGGAGTTGGAATGAGCAGTTCTTC
TRBJ2-7 TRBV29-1 NA NA CSVVEFSYEQYF TGCAGCGTTGTCGAATTTTCCTACGAGCAGTACTTC
TRBJ2-7 TRBV7-9 TRBD1 NA CASSFFGQGSDEQYF TGTGCCAGCAGCTTTTTCGGACAGGGGAGCGACGAGCAGTACTTC
TRBJ2-5 TRBV7-8 NA few CASSFNRDVYQETQYF TGTGCCAGCAGCTTCAACCGGGACGTTTATCAAGAGACCCAGTACTTC
TRBJ2-1 TRBV10-3 NA NA CAISKSGGKGDNEQFF TGTGCCATCAGTAAGTCGGGGGGCAAAGGGGACAATGAGCAGTTCTTC
TRBJ2-5 TRBV10-3 NA NA CASQSTTGAQETQYF TGTGCCAGTCAATCCACTACAGGAGCTCAAGAGACCCAGTACTTC
TRBJ2-1 TRBV11-2 TRBD2 NA CASSLGSQRELYNEQFF TGTGCCAGCAGCTTAGGGTCCCAGCGGGAGCTCTACAATGAGCAGTTCTTC
TRBJ2-7 TRBV24-1 NA NA CATSDSAADYEQYF TGTGCCACCAGTGATTCTGCAGCGGACTACGAGCAGTACTTC
TRBJ1-6 TRBV25-1 NA few CASSDGDNSPLHF TGTGCCAGCAGTGATGGGGATAATTCACCCCTCCACTTT
TRBJ2-1 TRBV4-2 NA few CASSERTEYNEQFF TGTGCCAGCAGCGAAAGGACGGAATACAATGAGCAGTTCTTC
TRBJ2-7 TRBV7-9 NA NA CASSPGVTGTSYEQYF TGTGCCAGCAGCCCAGGGGTCACAGGCACCTCCTACGAGCAGTACTTC
TRBJ2-7 TRBV4-3 NA NA CASSLYRDSYEQYF TGCGCCAGCAGCCTTTACCGGGATTCCTACGAGCAGTACTTC
TRBJ2-7 TRBV6-1 NA few CASRPYRVGIEQYF TGTGCCAGCAGACCCTACAGGGTTGGTATCGAGCAGTACTTC
TRBJ2-3 TRBV24-1 TRBD2 NA CATSDLIRGGTDTQYF TGTGCCACCAGTGATTTGATCCGGGGGGGCACAGATACGCAGTATTTT
TRBJ1-1 TRBV20-1 NA NA CSARVRAGEAFF TGCAGTGCTAGAGTTAGGGCGGGAGAAGCTTTCTTT
TRBJ2-6 TRBV4-3 NA many CASSQEVGFSGANVLTF TGCGCCAGCAGCCAAGAGGTAGGGTTTTCTGGGGCCAACGTCCTGACTTTC
TRBJ1-2 TRBV10-3 NA NA CAITGGSNYGYTF TGTGCCATAACCGGGGGTAGTAACTATGGCTACACCTTC
TRBJ2-7 TRBV28 TRBD2 NA CASVLAGASYEQYF TGTGCCAGCGTACTAGCGGGAGCATCCTACGAGCAGTACTTC
TRBJ2-2 TRBV7-9 NA many CASSWGRGTGELFF TGTGCCAGCAGCTGGGGCCGGGGCACCGGGGAGCTGTTTTTT
TRBJ2-7 TRBV7-8 TRBD2 NA CASSLPGGSSEQYF TGTGCCAGCAGCTTACCCGGGGGGAGCAGCGAGCAGTACTTC
TRBJ1-2 TRBV6-4 NA NA CASSVSGTSPLGYTF TGTGCCAGCAGTGTTTCCGGGACAAGCCCGTTGGGCTACACCTTC